This TCR beta chain was retrieved from a study of identical twins. Findings of the study overall: The more abundant beta clonotypes in cord blood had fewer insertions, and memory repertoires did not show this. Invariant MAIT and iNKT cells are populations that could partly confound zero-insertion analyses.

Germline V gene data show CDR1 as SGHDN and CDR2 as FVKESK. This CDR3 region has 14 residues. Healthy Caucasians supplied all donations. Via MiXCR, TCRdb re-called the 5' RACE reads, giving one row per CDR3 protein. Of approximately 1.8 million distinct CDR3 sequences in the sample, less than 35% were seen once. Remarks on this clonotype: The antigen remains unidentified. A much bigger clone sits one base away, suggesting this may be a read error.

The sequenced material came from cord blood. This TCR was recovered from a newborn girl in good health. The genes are TRBV14 and TRBJ2-6; no firm D call. CDR3 nucleotides: TGTGTCAGCAGCCAGGTTTCTGGGGCCAACGTCCTGACTTTC. Amino acid sequence: CVSSQVSGANVLTF.